The clone carrying this TCR beta chain has a single count. Its antigen is unknown. Using its own MiXCR run on the reads, TCRdb lists one record per CDR3 protein. The sample carries about 530,000 distinct CDR3 sequences, around a quarter recorded once. This sample is drawn from a study of T cell repertoires in cytomegalovirus infection. At the level of the study: Public signatures in TCR beta pointed to CMV infection and matching HLA type. Points from the study as a whole: The study identified carriers of CMV plus the relevant HLA from cumulative public TCR beta family frequency. HLA-C-restricted CMV-specific TCR beta clonotypes were dominant in the ex vivo response.

Germline V gives CDR1 SQVTM, CDR2 ANQGSEA. With 7 bases removed from V and 7 bases from J, the gap between germline ends came to 16 bases. This CDR3 contains 12 residues. Sequencing was carried out using PBMCs. This TCR came from a human donor in good health (CMV status not recorded). Some clones in this sample may be carry-over from other donors' samples. V gene TRBV29-1 combines with J gene TRBJ1-2, with D tentatively TRBD1 (6 bases). CDR3 sequence reads: CSGDTGLAGYTF. Written as DNA, the CDR3 is TGCAGCGGAGACACAGGGCTTGCTGGCTACACCTTC.